The TCR beta chain described here comes from a study of PD-L1 blockade in urothelial cancer. This CDR3 has 17 amino acids. V was cut by 3 bases and J by 2 bases, with 16 bases left in between. The germline CDR1 and CDR2 sequences are MDHEN and SYDVKM. The authors spiked synthetic TCR analog templates into each PCR. Produced via immunoSEQ multiplex PCR; TCRdb's table is partial and in-frame only. The sample gives over 100,000 clones, approximately 84% of which show up once; 2.5% to 4% is in the top ten. Time point described: pretreatment peripheral blood. The V call is TRBV28, the J call TRBJ2-2, with a weak D call TRBD1 (7 bases). The starting material was PBMCs, obtained around atezolizumab (anti-PD-L1) treatment. The sequence was collected from a man between 50 and 59 years old with urothelial cancer. The DNA for the CDR3 is TGTGCCAGCAGTTTCCGCGGAGGGGGCAGTAACACCGGGGAGCTGTTTTTT. This encodes CASSFRGGGSNTGELFF.